Listed below are T cell receptor beta chains from one sample, sequenced in a study of blood T cell repertoires in COVID-19. Assay: immunoSEQ multiplex PCR; the TCRdb copy retains only in-frame clones and omits some. The sample holds under 300,000 clones, approximately 86% seen once. What was sequenced was peripheral blood. The receptors were gathered from a woman aged 60-75 years with active or convalescent COVID-19. Each CDR3 is given with its conserved first and last residue. The order of the fields is CDR3 length, J gene, V gene, D gene, clone size, CDR3 protein, CDR3 DNA. D genes are given only for firm matches. Expanded clones get a size class; other rows say once, few or many, or leave the size out.

CDR3 length: 12
J gene: TRBJ1-6
V gene: TRBV5-4
D gene: .
clone size: once
CDR3 protein: CATRGGNSPLHF
CDR3 DNA: TGTGCCACCCGGGGGGGGAATTCACCCCTCCACTTT

CDR3 length: 17
J gene: TRBJ2-1
V gene: TRBV4-2
D gene: TRBD2
clone size: .
CDR3 protein: CASSQSLAGGPKDEQFF
CDR3 DNA: TGTGCCAGCAGCCAGTCTTTAGCGGGAGGGCCCAAGGATGAGCAGTTCTTC

CDR3 length: 17
J gene: TRBJ2-2
V gene: TRBV7-9
D gene: TRBD2
clone size: .
CDR3 protein: CASSPSLQRESLGELFF
CDR3 DNA: TGTGCCAGCAGCCCCAGCCTGCAGCGGGAGAGTCTCGGGGAGCTGTTTTTT

CDR3 length: 16
J gene: TRBJ2-3
V gene: TRBV2
D gene: TRBD2
clone size: .
CDR3 protein: CASRGLAGTNTDTQYF
CDR3 DNA: TGTGCCAGCAGGGGACTAGCGGGAACCAACACAGATACGCAGTATTTT

CDR3 length: 16
J gene: TRBJ2-2
V gene: TRBV7-9
D gene: .
clone size: few
CDR3 protein: CASTAEGDVNTGELFF
CDR3 DNA: TGTGCCAGCACCGCCGAGGGGGACGTCAACACCGGGGAGCTGTTTTTT

CDR3 length: 16
J gene: TRBJ2-1
V gene: TRBV3-1/TRBV3-2
D gene: TRBD2
clone size: .
CDR3 protein: CASSLRRGAAFNEQFF
CDR3 DNA: TGTGCCAGCAGCCTAAGGCGGGGGGCCGCGTTCAATGAGCAGTTCTTC

CDR3 length: 14
J gene: TRBJ2-3
V gene: TRBV19
D gene: TRBD1
clone size: .
CDR3 protein: CASSSTGGTDTQYF
CDR3 DNA: TGTGCCAGTAGTTCGACAGGGGGCACAGATACGCAGTATTTT

CDR3 length: 14
J gene: TRBJ2-5
V gene: TRBV4-2
D gene: .
clone size: once
CDR3 protein: CASSQGANQETQYF
CDR3 DNA: TGTGCCAGCAGCCAAGGCGCTAATCAAGAGACCCAGTACTTC

CDR3 length: 14
J gene: TRBJ2-3
V gene: TRBV11-3
D gene: TRBD2
clone size: .
CDR3 protein: CASSPGLAGDTQYF
CDR3 DNA: TGTGCCAGCAGCCCCGGACTAGCGGGAGATACGCAGTATTTT

CDR3 length: 15
J gene: TRBJ2-1
V gene: TRBV29-1
D gene: .
clone size: .
CDR3 protein: CSVDSGLSSYNEQFF
CDR3 DNA: TGCAGCGTTGATTCGGGGTTAAGCTCCTACAATGAGCAGTTCTTC

CDR3 length: 14
J gene: TRBJ1-2
V gene: TRBV7-9
D gene: .
clone size: .
CDR3 protein: CASSLEGLLYGYTF
CDR3 DNA: TGTGCCAGCAGCTTAGAAGGACTCCTCTATGGCTACACCTTC

CDR3 length: 15
J gene: TRBJ2-3
V gene: TRBV3-1/TRBV3-2
D gene: TRBD2
clone size: once
CDR3 protein: CASSETSGAGDTQYF
CDR3 DNA: TGTGCCAGCAGCGAGACTAGCGGGGCGGGGGATACGCAGTATTTT

CDR3 length: 18
J gene: TRBJ2-1
V gene: TRBV2
D gene: TRBD2
clone size: .
CDR3 protein: CASRAQPSGGGFSNEQFF
CDR3 DNA: TGTGCCAGCAGAGCCCAACCCTCGGGGGGGGGATTTTCTAATGAGCAGTTCTTC

CDR3 length: 14
J gene: TRBJ1-5
V gene: TRBV27
D gene: .
clone size: .
CDR3 protein: CASSTSHGNQPQHF
CDR3 DNA: TGTGCCAGCAGCACCTCACATGGCAATCAGCCCCAGCATTTT

CDR3 length: 14
J gene: TRBJ1-2
V gene: TRBV27
D gene: .
clone size: .
CDR3 protein: CASSADSEVYGYTF
CDR3 DNA: TGTGCCAGCAGTGCCGACAGTGAAGTCTATGGCTACACCTTC

CDR3 length: 15
J gene: TRBJ2-1
V gene: TRBV7-2
D gene: TRBD2
clone size: .
CDR3 protein: CASSLQRGRRGEQFF
CDR3 DNA: TGTGCCAGCAGCTTACAGCGGGGGCGGCGGGGTGAGCAGTTCTTC

CDR3 length: 13
J gene: TRBJ1-4
V gene: TRBV7-9
D gene: .
clone size: .
CDR3 protein: CASSPLLGVKLFF
CDR3 DNA: TGTGCCAGCAGTCCTCTATTAGGGGTAAAACTGTTTTTT

CDR3 length: 16
J gene: TRBJ2-1
V gene: TRBV7-7
D gene: TRBD2
clone size: .
CDR3 protein: CASSLLAGGNNNEQFF
CDR3 DNA: TGTGCTAGCAGCTTGTTAGCGGGAGGGAACAACAATGAGCAGTTCTTC

CDR3 length: 19
J gene: TRBJ2-1
V gene: TRBV5-1
D gene: TRBD2
clone size: .
CDR3 protein: CASSLGLAGGLSSYNEQFF
CDR3 DNA: TGCGCCAGCAGCTTGGGACTAGCGGGAGGGCTGAGCTCCTACAATGAGCAGTTCTTC

CDR3 length: 14
J gene: TRBJ1-5
V gene: TRBV28
D gene: .
clone size: .
CDR3 protein: CASTLPGGNQPQHF
CDR3 DNA: TGTGCCAGCACCCTCCCAGGGGGCAATCAGCCCCAGCATTTT

CDR3 length: 14
J gene: TRBJ1-2
V gene: TRBV15
D gene: .
clone size: .
CDR3 protein: CATSRDQGRDGYTF
CDR3 DNA: TGTGCCACCAGCAGAGATCAGGGGAGGGATGGCTACACCTTC

CDR3 length: 13
J gene: TRBJ1-6
V gene: TRBV5-6
D gene: TRBD1
clone size: .
CDR3 protein: CASSPGQGSPLHF
CDR3 DNA: TGTGCCAGCAGCCCGGGACAGGGATCACCCCTCCACTTT

CDR3 length: 13
J gene: TRBJ2-2
V gene: TRBV19
D gene: .
clone size: .
CDR3 protein: CASSTRGAGELFF
CDR3 DNA: TGTGCCAGTAGTACCAGGGGAGCCGGGGAGCTGTTTTTT

CDR3 length: 14
J gene: TRBJ2-5
V gene: TRBV29-1
D gene: TRBD2
clone size: .
CDR3 protein: CSVARRGGRETQYF
CDR3 DNA: TGCAGCGTGGCTCGGCGGGGGGGAAGGGAGACCCAGTACTTC

CDR3 length: 18
J gene: TRBJ2-5
V gene: TRBV7-2
D gene: TRBD2
clone size: .
CDR3 protein: CASSVALSGGLVQETQYF
CDR3 DNA: TGTGCCAGCAGCGTAGCCCTTAGCGGGGGGCTAGTTCAAGAGACCCAGTACTTC

CDR3 length: 15
J gene: TRBJ2-1
V gene: TRBV27
D gene: TRBD1
clone size: .
CDR3 protein: CASSLGTGVYNEQFF
CDR3 DNA: TGTGCCAGCAGTCTGGGGACAGGGGTTTACAATGAGCAGTTCTTC

CDR3 length: 15
J gene: TRBJ2-1
V gene: TRBV30
D gene: TRBD2
clone size: .
CDR3 protein: CAWGDLAGGGNEQFF
CDR3 DNA: TGTGCCTGGGGGGACCTAGCGGGAGGAGGCAATGAGCAGTTCTTC

CDR3 length: 13
J gene: TRBJ2-5
V gene: TRBV24-1
D gene: .
clone size: .
CDR3 protein: CATSDFQGRTQYF
CDR3 DNA: TGTGCCACCAGTGATTTCCAGGGAAGGACCCAGTACTTC

CDR3 length: 16
J gene: TRBJ1-6
V gene: TRBV5-1
D gene: .
clone size: .
CDR3 protein: CASSLSAGELYSPLHF
CDR3 DNA: TGCGCCAGCAGCTTGTCGGCAGGGGAGTTGTATTCACCCCTCCACTTT

CDR3 length: 14
J gene: TRBJ1-1
V gene: TRBV11-3
D gene: TRBD1
clone size: once
CDR3 protein: CASRVGQGNTEAFF
CDR3 DNA: TGTGCCAGCAGGGTGGGACAGGGGAACACTGAAGCTTTCTTT

CDR3 length: 14
J gene: TRBJ2-1
V gene: TRBV11-3
D gene: TRBD2
clone size: .
CDR3 protein: CASSFPSGRNEQFF
CDR3 DNA: TGTGCCAGCAGCTTCCCTAGCGGGAGGAATGAGCAGTTCTTC

CDR3 length: 16
J gene: TRBJ2-3
V gene: TRBV4-1
D gene: TRBD2
clone size: .
CDR3 protein: CASSQFGLAGADTQYF
CDR3 DNA: TGCGCCAGCAGCCAGTTCGGACTAGCGGGCGCAGATACGCAGTATTTT

CDR3 length: 19
J gene: TRBJ1-4
V gene: TRBV15
D gene: .
clone size: .
CDR3 protein: CATSRDSMPYTTTNEKLFF
CDR3 DNA: TGTGCCACCAGCAGAGATTCTATGCCCTACACTACAACTAATGAAAAACTGTTTTTT

CDR3 length: 15
J gene: TRBJ1-1
V gene: TRBV5-1
D gene: .
clone size: .
CDR3 protein: CASSRGSGSNTEAFF
CDR3 DNA: TGCGCCAGCAGCCGGGGGTCCGGTTCGAACACTGAAGCTTTCTTT

CDR3 length: 16
J gene: TRBJ1-3
V gene: TRBV28
D gene: .
clone size: .
CDR3 protein: CASSSDRKGSGNTIYF
CDR3 DNA: TGTGCCAGCAGTTCGGACCGAAAGGGGTCTGGAAACACCATATATTTT

CDR3 length: 16
J gene: TRBJ2-6
V gene: TRBV18
D gene: TRBD1
clone size: .
CDR3 protein: CASSLRTGSGANVLTF
CDR3 DNA: TGTGCCAGCTCTCTCCGGACAGGCTCTGGGGCCAACGTCCTGACTTTC

CDR3 length: 12
J gene: TRBJ1-1
V gene: TRBV2
D gene: .
clone size: .
CDR3 protein: CASSEGGQGAFF
CDR3 DNA: TGTGCCAGCAGTGAAGGGGGCCAAGGGGCTTTCTTT

CDR3 length: 16
J gene: TRBJ2-2
V gene: TRBV19
D gene: TRBD2
clone size: .
CDR3 protein: CASSISAGGGTGELFF
CDR3 DNA: TGTGCCAGTAGTATCTCCGCGGGAGGGGGTACCGGGGAGCTGTTTTTT

CDR3 length: 15
J gene: TRBJ2-3
V gene: TRBV25-1
D gene: .
clone size: .
CDR3 protein: CASSEPSGFTDTQYF
CDR3 DNA: TGTGCCAGCAGTGAGCCATCAGGGTTCACAGATACGCAGTATTTT

CDR3 length: 13
J gene: TRBJ2-5
V gene: TRBV18
D gene: .
clone size: .
CDR3 protein: CASSKDRLETQYF
CDR3 DNA: TGTGCCAGCTCTAAAGACAGGTTGGAGACCCAGTACTTC

CDR3 length: 14
J gene: TRBJ2-7
V gene: TRBV6-5
D gene: .
clone size: .
CDR3 protein: CASSRTYGPYEQYF
CDR3 DNA: TGTGCCAGCAGTCGGACTTACGGCCCCTACGAGCAGTACTTC

CDR3 length: 13
J gene: TRBJ2-1
V gene: TRBV2
D gene: TRBD2
clone size: .
CDR3 protein: CASSAGTNNEQFF
CDR3 DNA: TGTGCCAGCAGTGCCGGGACTAACAATGAGCAGTTCTTC